A single sample is the source of the 10 T cell receptor beta chains below, sequenced in a study of Graves' ophthalmopathy and Graves' hyperthyroidism. Investigators amplified TCR beta CDR3 regions from RNA transcripts. An opening RT-PCR round employed HTBI primers and preceded a second-round multiplex PCR. Via MiXCR, TCRdb re-called the multiplex PCR reads, giving one row per CDR3 protein. Here the sample spans 500,000 to 700,000 distinct CDR3 sequences, roughly 39% being singletons. Input material: peripheral blood or thyroid tissue (not recorded which). These receptors were obtained from an adult man with Graves' hyperthyroidism.

This clonotype has at least ten counts. The chain links TRBV7-9 to TRBJ1-1; D is undetermined. From germline, CDR1 is SEHNR and CDR2 FQNEAQ (reference sequence). This CDR3 is built from 13 residues. V shed 5 bases and J shed 6 bases, with 13 bases lying between them. The CDR3, as DNA: TGTGCCAGCAGCCTCCTGCAGAGCTCTGAAGCTTTCTTT. This codes for CASSLLQSSEAFF.

This clonotype was observed many times. The chain combines TRBV29-1 with TRBJ2-7; 7 bases are a match to TRBD1. Germline assignment: CDR1 SQVTM and CDR2 ANQGSEA. The CDR3 loop spans 13 amino acids. Unmatched junction bases numbered 9, after V lost 4 bases and J lost 6 bases. The DNA for the CDR3 is TGCAGCGTTGTGGGGCAGGGGGTTGGCGAGCAGTACTTC. Amino acid sequence: CSVVGQGVGEQYF.

This clonotype was observed many times. The chain is built from TRBV20-1 and TRBJ2-7; 9 bases align to TRBD2. Germline V CDR1 and CDR2: DFQATT, SNEGSKA (reference sequence). V gave up 3 bases and J gave up 2 bases; unmatched junction bases: 5. The CDR3 runs 14 residues. CDR3 in amino acids: CSASMAGGPYEQYF. Written as DNA, the CDR3 is TGCAGTGCTAGTATGGCGGGAGGGCCCTACGAGCAGTACTTC.

This clonotype showed up many times. This rearrangement joins TRBV12-5 to TRBJ1-5, with TRBD1 as a possible D gene (6 bases). Germline CDR1 and CDR2: LGHNT and FRNRAP. V was clipped by 0 bases and J by 11 bases, with 17 bases between them. The CDR3 is made up of 15 amino acids. In DNA, the CDR3 is TGTGCTAGTGGTTTGGTACATGGACAGCTAGTGGCCCAGCATTTT. As protein: CASGLVHGQLVAQHF.

In its sample, this clonotype was seen many times. This rearrangement joins TRBV6-6 to TRBJ1-5, with 8 bases lining up with TRBD1. This CDR3 is 14 amino acids long. Germline V gene lookup returns CDR1 MNHNY and CDR2 SVGAGI (reference sequence). The V and J ends lost 6 bases and 6 bases, in that order; junction bases with no gene match: 7. Written as DNA, the CDR3 is TGTGCCAGCAGCGCCGACAGGGGTCCTCAGCCCCAGCATTTT. Its translation: CASSADRGPQPQHF.

Turning to this clonotype: A much larger clone differs from this one at a single base, so this may be a read error. The rearrangement uses TRBV5-1 and TRBJ2-5, with 7 bases matching TRBD1. The CDR3 has 14 amino acids. Germline assignment: CDR1 SGHRS and CDR2 YFSETQ. CDR3 nucleotide sequence: TGCGTCAGCAGCGTGGGACAGTCCAGGGAGACCCAGTACTTC. This codes for CVSSVGQSRETQYF.

The chain is built from TRBV2 and TRBJ1-6, with 9 bases lining up with TRBD1. V trimming: 5 bases; J trimming: 0 bases; junction bases outside the gene matches: 8. CDR1 is SNHLY, CDR2 FYNNEI, per germline. The CDR3 totals 18 residues. Here the CDR3 reads CASSYGTGTISYNSPLHF. Written as DNA, the CDR3 is TGTGCCAGCAGTTACGGGACAGGGACAATCTCCTATAATTCACCCCTCCACTTT.

The chain has TRBV11-2 and TRBJ1-3, with TRBD1 identical over 9 bases. CDR1 is SGHAT, CDR2 FQNNGV, per germline. This CDR3 region has 18 residues. J gave up 4 bases and V 3 bases, and 13 bases lay outside the gene matches. CDR3 protein: CASSFRDREPVAGNTIYF. CDR3 in DNA: TGTGCCAGCAGCTTCCGGGACAGGGAACCTGTCGCAGGAAACACCATATATTTT.

The V gene is TRBV30, the J gene TRBJ2-3, with D unresolved. The germline V gene has CDR1 GTSNPN and CDR2 SVGIG (reference sequence). V was trimmed by 5 bases and J by 1 base, leaving 7 bases between them. The CDR3 has 12 amino acids. The CDR3 sequence is CAWGRGTDTQYF. The CDR3 nucleotides are TGTGCCTGGGGGCGAGGCACAGATACGCAGTATTTT.

This rearrangement joins TRBV29-1 to TRBJ1-1, with a possible D match to TRBD1 (6 bases). Trimming took off 8 bases at V and 1 base at J, with 17 bases between the two ends. The CDR3 sequence is 14 residues long. The V gene's germline CDR1 is SQVTM and CDR2 ANQGSEA. The CDR3 nucleotides are TGCAGCCTCCCTACAACGGGACAGAACACTGAAGCTTTCTTT. Amino acids: CSLPTTGQNTEAFF.